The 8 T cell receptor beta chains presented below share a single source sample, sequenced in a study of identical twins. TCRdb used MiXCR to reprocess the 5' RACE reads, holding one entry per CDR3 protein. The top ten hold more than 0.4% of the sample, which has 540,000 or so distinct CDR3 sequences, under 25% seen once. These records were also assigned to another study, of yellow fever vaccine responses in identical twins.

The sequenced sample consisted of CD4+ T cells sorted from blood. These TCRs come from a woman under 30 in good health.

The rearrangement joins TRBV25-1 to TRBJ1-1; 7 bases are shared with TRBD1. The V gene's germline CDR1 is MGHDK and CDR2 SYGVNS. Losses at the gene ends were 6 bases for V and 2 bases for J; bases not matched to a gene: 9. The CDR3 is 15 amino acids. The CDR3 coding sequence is TGTGCCAGCAGACCCCAGACAGGGAGAAACACTGAAGCTTTCTTT. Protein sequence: CASRPQTGRNTEAFF.

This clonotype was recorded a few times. For the CDR3, the DNA is TGCAGTGCTAGGGGACTAGCGGGTCAGACCCAGTACTTC. Its translation is CSARGLAGQTQYF. The chain carries TRBV20-1 and TRBJ2-5; 12 positions match TRBD2. J gave up 6 bases and V 3 bases, and 2 bases lay outside the gene matches. The CDR3 has 13 amino acids. CDR1 and CDR2 (germline): DFQATT, SNEGSKA (reference sequence).

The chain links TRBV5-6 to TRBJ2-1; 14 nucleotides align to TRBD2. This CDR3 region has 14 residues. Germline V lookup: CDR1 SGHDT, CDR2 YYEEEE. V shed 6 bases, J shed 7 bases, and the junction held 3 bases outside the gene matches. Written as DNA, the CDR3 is TGTGCCAGCATTGGACTAGCGGGAGGTAATGAGCAGTTCTTC. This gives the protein CASIGLAGGNEQFF.

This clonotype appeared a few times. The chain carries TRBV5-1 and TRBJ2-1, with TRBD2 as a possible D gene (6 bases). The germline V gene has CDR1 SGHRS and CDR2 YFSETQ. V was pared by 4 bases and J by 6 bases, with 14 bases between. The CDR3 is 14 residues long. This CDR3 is CASSPSGAGNEQFF. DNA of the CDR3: TGCGCCAGCAGCCCCTCGGGAGCCGGCAATGAGCAGTTCTTC.

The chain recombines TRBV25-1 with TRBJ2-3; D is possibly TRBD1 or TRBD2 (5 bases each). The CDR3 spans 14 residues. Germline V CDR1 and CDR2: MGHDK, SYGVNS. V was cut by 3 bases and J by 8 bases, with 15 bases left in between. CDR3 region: CASSERVGAGTQYF. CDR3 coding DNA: TGTGCCAGCAGTGAGAGGGTAGGGGCCGGTACGCAGTATTTT.

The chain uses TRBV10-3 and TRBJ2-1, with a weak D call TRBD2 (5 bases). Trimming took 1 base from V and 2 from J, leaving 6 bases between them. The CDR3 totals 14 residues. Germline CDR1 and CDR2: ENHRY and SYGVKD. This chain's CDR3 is CAISEFGAYNEQFF. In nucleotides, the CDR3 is TGTGCCATCAGTGAGTTCGGGGCCTACAATGAGCAGTTCTTC.

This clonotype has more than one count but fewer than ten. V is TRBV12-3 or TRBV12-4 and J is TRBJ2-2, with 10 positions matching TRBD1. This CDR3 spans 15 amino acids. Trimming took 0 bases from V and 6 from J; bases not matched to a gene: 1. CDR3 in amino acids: CASSLAGTGAGELFF. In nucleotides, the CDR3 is TGTGCCAGCAGTTTAGCGGGGACAGGGGCCGGGGAGCTGTTTTTT.

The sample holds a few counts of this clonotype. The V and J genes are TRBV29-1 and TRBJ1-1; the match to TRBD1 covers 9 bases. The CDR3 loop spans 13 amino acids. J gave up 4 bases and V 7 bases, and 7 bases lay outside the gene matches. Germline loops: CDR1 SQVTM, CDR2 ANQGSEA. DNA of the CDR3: TGCAGCGCAAGACAGGGGGGAGGCACTGAAGCTTTCTTT. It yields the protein CSARQGGGTEAFF.